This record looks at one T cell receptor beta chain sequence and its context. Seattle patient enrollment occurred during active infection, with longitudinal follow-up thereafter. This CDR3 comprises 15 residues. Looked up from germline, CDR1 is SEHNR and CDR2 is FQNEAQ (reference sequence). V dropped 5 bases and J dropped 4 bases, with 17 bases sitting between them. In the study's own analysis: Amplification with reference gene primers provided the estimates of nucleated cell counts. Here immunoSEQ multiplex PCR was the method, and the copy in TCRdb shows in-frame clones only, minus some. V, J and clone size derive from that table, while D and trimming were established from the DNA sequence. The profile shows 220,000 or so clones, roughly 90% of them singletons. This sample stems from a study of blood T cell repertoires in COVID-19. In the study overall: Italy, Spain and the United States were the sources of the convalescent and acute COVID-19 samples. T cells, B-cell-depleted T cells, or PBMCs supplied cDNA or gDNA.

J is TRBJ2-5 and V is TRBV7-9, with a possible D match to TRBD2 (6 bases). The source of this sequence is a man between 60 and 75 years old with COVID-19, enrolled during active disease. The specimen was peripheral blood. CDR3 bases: TGTGCCAGCAGCCCAGCCCCACGGGAGCGAGAGACCCAGTACTTC. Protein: CASSPAPRERETQYF.